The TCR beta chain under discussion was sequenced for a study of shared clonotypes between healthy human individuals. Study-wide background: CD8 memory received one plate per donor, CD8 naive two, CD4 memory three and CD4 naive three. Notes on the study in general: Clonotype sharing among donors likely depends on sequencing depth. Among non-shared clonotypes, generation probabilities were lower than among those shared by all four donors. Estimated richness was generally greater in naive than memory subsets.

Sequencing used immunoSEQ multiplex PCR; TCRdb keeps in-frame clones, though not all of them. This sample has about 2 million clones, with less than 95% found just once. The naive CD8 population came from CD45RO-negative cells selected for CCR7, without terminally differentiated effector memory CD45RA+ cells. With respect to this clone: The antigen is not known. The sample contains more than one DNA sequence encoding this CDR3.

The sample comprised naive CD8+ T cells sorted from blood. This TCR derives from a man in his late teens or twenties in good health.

DNA for the CDR3: TGCGCCAGCAGCCAAGATTTAGGGAACTACGAGCAGTACTTC. Amino acids: CASSQDLGNYEQYF. The J gene is TRBJ2-7, the V gene TRBV4-3; no definite D call. Germline CDR1 reads LGHNA; CDR2 reads YSLEER. Trimming stripped 0 bases from V and 3 bases from J, with 9 bases between. The CDR3 spans 14 residues.